This TCR beta chain was profiled in a study of blood T cell repertoires in COVID-19. Whole-study context: Both acute and convalescent COVID-19 samples were obtained from the United States, Italy and Spain.

Assay used: immunoSEQ multiplex PCR; TCRdb lists only in-frame clones, some missing. The sample has more than 150,000 clones; approximately 86% are singletons. The CDR3 is 15 residues long. Per the germline V gene, CDR1 is MDHEN and CDR2 is SYDVKM. Deletions cut 5 bases from V and 4 bases from J, with 17 bases between. Sequencing used peripheral blood. The receptor's source is a man in his fifties or sixties with acute or convalescent COVID-19. The rearrangement links TRBV28 to TRBJ1-2, with D unresolved. The CDR3 region is CASSRDGRDLYGYTF. In DNA, the CDR3 is TGTGCCAGCAGTCGTGACGGGAGAGATCTCTATGGCTACACCTTC.